This TCR beta chain was identified during a study of T-cell reconstitution after alpha-beta-depleted transplantation in children. Overall study findings and caveats: Reportedly, alpha-beta T cells present about two months post-transplant originated from several hundred expanded clones of graft origin. It was newly produced T cells that mostly accounted for T-cell counts and diversity one year after transplant. There were some patients whose high TCRbeta diversity at day 60 came from surviving recipient T cells and thymic progenitors.

This clonotype was counted a single time. The target antigen is unknown. V dropped 8 bases and J dropped 10; count of bases not matched to a gene: 13. CDR1 MNHNS and CDR2 SASEGT come from the germline V gene. The CDR3 contains 14 residues. Preparation of the TCRbeta library used unique molecular identifiers. TCRdb ran MiXCR on the PCR reads and lists one entry per CDR3 protein. This repertoire shows 300,000 or so distinct CDR3 sequences, approximately 23% found once; its top ten account for approximately 11%. This TCR was recovered from a male patient between 5 and 17 years old who had a stem cell transplant for acute lymphoblastic leukemia, so the T cells may come from the graft donor. The gene calls are TRBV6-1 and TRBJ2-1; 8 bases map to TRBD2. Sequenced here: PBMCs, mostly from graft donor cells, sampled 180 days after TCRalphabeta/CD19-depleted stem cell transplant. The CDR3 DNA reads TGTGCCAGCGGGACGGGAGGGACCTTTTCGGAGCAGTTCTTC. Residues: CASGTGGTFSEQFF.